Given below is one T cell receptor (beta chain) in context. Its specificity is not known. TCRdb keeps only in-frame clones here, not all; method: immunoSEQ multiplex PCR. The data show under 1,100,000 clones, around 74% seen once. The V end lost 5 bases, the J end lost 1 base, and 12 bases lay between the germline ends. CDR3 length: 15 residues. Germline V CDR1 and CDR2: SNHLY, FYNNEI. This sample was taken from a study of shared clonotypes between healthy human individuals. Overall study: The people who gave samples were two women and a few men aged 18 to 49.

Study-level results: Non-shared clonotypes were found to have lower generation probabilities than the clonotypes that were shared by all four of the sorted-subset donors.

The receptor's source is a man between 18 and 29 years old in good health. The chain carries TRBV2 and TRBJ1-5; D is unresolved. Sequencing input: memory CD4+ T cells sorted from blood. Subset described: CD45RA-negative fraction. The DNA for the CDR3 is TGTGCCAGCAGTACCTACCTTGGAAGCAATCAGCCCCAGCATTTT. It is translated as CASSTYLGSNQPQHF.